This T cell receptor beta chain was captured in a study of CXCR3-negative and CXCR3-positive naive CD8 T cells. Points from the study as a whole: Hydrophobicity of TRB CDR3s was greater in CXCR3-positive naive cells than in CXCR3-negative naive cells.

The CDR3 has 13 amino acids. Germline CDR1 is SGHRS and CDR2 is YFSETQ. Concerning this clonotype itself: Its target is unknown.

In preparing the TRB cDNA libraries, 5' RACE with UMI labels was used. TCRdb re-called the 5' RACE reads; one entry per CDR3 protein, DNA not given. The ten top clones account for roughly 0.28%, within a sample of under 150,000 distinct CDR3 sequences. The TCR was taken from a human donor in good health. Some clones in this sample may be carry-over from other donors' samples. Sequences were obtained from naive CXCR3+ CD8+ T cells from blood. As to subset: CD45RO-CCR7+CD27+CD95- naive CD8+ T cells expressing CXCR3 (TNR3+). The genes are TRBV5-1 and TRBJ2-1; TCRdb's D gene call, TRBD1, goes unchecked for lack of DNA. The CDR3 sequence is CASSPLGIHEQFF.